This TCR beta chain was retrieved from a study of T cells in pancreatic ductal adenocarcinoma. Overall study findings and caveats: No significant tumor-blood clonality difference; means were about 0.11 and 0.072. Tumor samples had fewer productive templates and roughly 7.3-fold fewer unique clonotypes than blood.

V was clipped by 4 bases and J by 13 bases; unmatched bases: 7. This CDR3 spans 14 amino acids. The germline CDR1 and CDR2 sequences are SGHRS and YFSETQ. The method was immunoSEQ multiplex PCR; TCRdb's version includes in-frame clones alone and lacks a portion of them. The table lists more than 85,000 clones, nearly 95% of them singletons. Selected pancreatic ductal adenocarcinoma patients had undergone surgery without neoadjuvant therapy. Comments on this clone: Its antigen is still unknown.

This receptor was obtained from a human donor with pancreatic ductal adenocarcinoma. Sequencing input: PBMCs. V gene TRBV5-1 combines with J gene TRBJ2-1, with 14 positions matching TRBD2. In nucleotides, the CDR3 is TGCGCCAGCAGCCAGGGACTAGCGGGAGCTACCCAGTTCTTC. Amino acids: CASSQGLAGATQFF.